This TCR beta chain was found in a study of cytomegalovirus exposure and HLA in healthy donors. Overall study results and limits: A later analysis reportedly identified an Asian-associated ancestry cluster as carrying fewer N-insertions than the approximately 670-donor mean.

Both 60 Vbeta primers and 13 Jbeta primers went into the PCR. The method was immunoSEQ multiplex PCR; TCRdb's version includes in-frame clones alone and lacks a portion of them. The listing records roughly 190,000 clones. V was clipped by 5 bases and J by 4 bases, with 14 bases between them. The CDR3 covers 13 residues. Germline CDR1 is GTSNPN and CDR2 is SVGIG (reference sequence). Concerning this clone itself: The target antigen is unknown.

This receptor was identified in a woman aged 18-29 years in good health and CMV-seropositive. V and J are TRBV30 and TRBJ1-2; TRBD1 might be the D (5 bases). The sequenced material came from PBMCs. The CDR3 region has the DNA TGTGCCTGGTCCATCGGGGGAGGCTATGGCTACACCTTC. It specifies CAWSIGGGYGYTF.